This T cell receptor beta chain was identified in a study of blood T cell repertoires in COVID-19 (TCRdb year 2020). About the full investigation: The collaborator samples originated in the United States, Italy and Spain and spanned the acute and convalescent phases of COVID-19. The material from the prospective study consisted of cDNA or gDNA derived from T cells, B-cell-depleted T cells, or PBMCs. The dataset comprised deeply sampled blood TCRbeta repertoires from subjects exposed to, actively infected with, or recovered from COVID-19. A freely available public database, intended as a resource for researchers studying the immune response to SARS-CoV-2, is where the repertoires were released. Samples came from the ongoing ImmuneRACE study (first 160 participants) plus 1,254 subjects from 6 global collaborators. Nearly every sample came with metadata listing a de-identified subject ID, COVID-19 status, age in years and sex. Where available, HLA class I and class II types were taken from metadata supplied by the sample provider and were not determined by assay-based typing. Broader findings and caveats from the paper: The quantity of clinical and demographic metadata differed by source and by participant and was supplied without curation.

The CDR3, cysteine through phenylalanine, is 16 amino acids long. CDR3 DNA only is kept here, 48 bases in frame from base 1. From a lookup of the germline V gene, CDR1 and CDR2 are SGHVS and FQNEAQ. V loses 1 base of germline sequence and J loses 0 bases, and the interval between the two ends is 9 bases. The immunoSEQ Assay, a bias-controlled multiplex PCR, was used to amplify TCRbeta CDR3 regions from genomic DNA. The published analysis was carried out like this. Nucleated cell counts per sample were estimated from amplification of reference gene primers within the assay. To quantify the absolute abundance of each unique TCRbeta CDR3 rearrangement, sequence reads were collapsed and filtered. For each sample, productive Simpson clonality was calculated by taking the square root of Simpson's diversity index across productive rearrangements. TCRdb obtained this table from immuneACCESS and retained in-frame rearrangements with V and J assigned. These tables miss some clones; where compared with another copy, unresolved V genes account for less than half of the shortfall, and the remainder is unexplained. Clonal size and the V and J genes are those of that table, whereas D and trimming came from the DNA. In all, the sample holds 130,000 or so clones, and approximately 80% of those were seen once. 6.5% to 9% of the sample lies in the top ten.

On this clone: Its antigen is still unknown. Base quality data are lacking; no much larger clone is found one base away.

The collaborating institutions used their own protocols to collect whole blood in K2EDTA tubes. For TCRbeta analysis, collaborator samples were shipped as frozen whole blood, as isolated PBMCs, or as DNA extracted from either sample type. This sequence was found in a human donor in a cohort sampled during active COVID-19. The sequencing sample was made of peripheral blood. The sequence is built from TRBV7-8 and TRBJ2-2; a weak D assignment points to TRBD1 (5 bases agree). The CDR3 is CASSLVARANTGELFF. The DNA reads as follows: TGTGCCAGCAGCTTAGTAGCCAGGGCGAACACCGGGGAGCTGTTTTTT. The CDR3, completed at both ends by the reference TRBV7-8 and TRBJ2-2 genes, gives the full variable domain GAGVSQSPRYKVAKRGQDVALRCDPISGHVSLFWYQQALGQGPEFLTYFQNEAQLDKSGLPSDRFFAERPEGSVSTLKIQRTQQEDSAVYLCASSLVARANTGELFFGEGSRLTVL.